The following is a T cell receptor (beta chain) sequence with its context. No antigen is known for it. The record has no base qualities; no much larger clone is one base away. The data derive from a study of OX40 agonist ivuxolimab in advanced cancers. With respect to the entire study: Ivuxolimab was an agonistic, fully human IgG2 monoclonal antibody directed against OX40 (CD134), a costimulatory receptor. Intravenous ivuxolimab was administered to patients every 2 weeks at six dose levels: 0.01, 0.1, 0.3, 1.5, 3 and 10 mg/kg. Of the roughly 50 dose-escalation patients, hepatocellular carcinoma was present in approximately 20, melanoma in roughly 15, renal cell carcinoma in 9 and head and neck cancer in 9. In the dose-escalation cohort, around 80% of patients were male, and the mean age was roughly 60 years with a range of roughly 20 to 80. Prior anti-PD-1, anti-PD-L1 or anti-CTLA-4 therapy was permitted, and checkpoint inhibitors had been received by roughly two fifths of dose-escalation patients. Partial responses occurred in three dose-escalation patients: two with cutaneous melanoma and one with hepatocellular carcinoma. The purpose of peripheral TCRbeta sequencing was to test whether ivuxolimab changed TCR sequence diversity and led to clonal T-cell expansion. The monotherapy dose-escalation portion (N ≈ 55 patients) of the phase I ivuxolimab trial is reported in the paper. What the work shows at the level of the full study, not this receptor alone: Partial responders in the 0.1-3.0 mg/kg groups had among the lowest normalized peripheral clonal expansion, especially among CD8+ T cells. After ivuxolimab, CD8+ T cells had more expanded clones than CD4+ T cells on average. At doses from 0.1 to 3.0 mg/kg, clonal expansion was seen in both CD4+ and CD8+ blood T cells between baseline and week 6. Low levels of normalized T-cell clonal expansion were also shown by some nonresponding patients. The antigen specificity of the clonally expanded peripheral T cells was not determined.

For sequencing of the TCRbeta CDR3 region, genomic DNA was extracted from the sorted cells. TCRbeta CDR3 regions were sequenced using the immunoSEQ Assay. Drawn from immuneACCESS, this table holds only the in-frame rearrangements with V and J called that TCRdb kept. Clones are partly lost; checked studies trace under half to an unresolved V gene and leave the rest unexplained. This sample has 95,000 to 100,000 clones in its table, and approximately 80% of those were observed once. Over 1.1% of the sample lies in the top ten. Patients with a history of autoimmune disease or receiving systemic immunosuppression were excluded from the trial. Peripheral blood for TCR sequencing was collected from all dose cohorts at baseline, on cycle 4 day 1, and on cycle 7 day 1. Samples came from an open-label, multicenter, first-in-human phase I dose-escalation trial of ivuxolimab. Adults with locally advanced or metastatic melanoma, renal cell, hepatocellular, or head and neck squamous cell carcinoma were enrolled in the trial. Before TCR sequencing, CD4+ T cells and CD8+ T cells from peripheral blood were sorted into separate populations.

Sequencing was performed on CD4+ or CD8+ T cells sorted from blood, taken in a trial of the OX40 agonist ivuxolimab. This receptor was identified in an adult with an advanced solid tumor such as melanoma, head and neck, liver or kidney cancer.

This receptor has the CDR3 CASRRIQGGLETQYF. The DNA sequence is as follows: TGTGCCAGCAGGCGGATACAGGGTGGATTAGAGACCCAGTACTTC. The chain is made from TRBV6-1 and TRBJ2-5, with TRBD1 tentatively as D gene (6 bases match). The junction carries 18 bases between V and J, which are trimmed by 6 bases and 4 bases respectively. There are 15 amino acids in the CDR3, from cysteine to phenylalanine inclusive. This entry keeps only the CDR3 DNA: 45 bases, framed from base 1. The germline V gene supplies CDR1 MNHNS and CDR2 SASEGT.